The next 10 T cell receptor beta chains were all read from a single sample in a study of blood T cells in healthy people across ages. A sample-barcoded 5' primer and a J-beta primer mix were used in a second PCR of about 7 to 12 cycles. TCRdb fed the 5' RACE reads into MiXCR, producing one record per CDR3 protein. The repertoire holds about 970,000 distinct CDR3 sequences, with about 53% as singletons. The sequenced sample consisted of blood. The origin of the receptors is a woman aged 55-69 years in good health.

The chain combines TRBV4-3 with TRBJ2-1, with 7 bases aligning to TRBD2. CDR1 is LGHNA and CDR2 is YSLEER in the germline V gene. The CDR3 is 16 amino acids. Unmatched junction bases numbered 4, after V lost 0 bases and J lost 2 bases. CDR3: CASSQEVGGPYNEQFF. CDR3 DNA: TGCGCCAGCAGCCAAGAAGTGGGAGGGCCCTACAATGAGCAGTTCTTC.

This chain links TRBV5-1 with TRBJ2-5, with D tentatively TRBD1 or TRBD2 (5 bases each). The CDR3 contains 14 residues. CDR1 and CDR2 (germline): SGHRS, YFSETQ. Trimming left V 0 bases short and J 4 bases short, with 10 bases between. The CDR3 nucleotides read TGCGCCAGCAGCTTGGCCAGGGCGGGAGAGACCCAGTACTTC. Protein product: CASSLARAGETQYF.

The chain couples TRBV3-1 to TRBJ1-6, with D possibly TRBD1 on 5 matching bases. The CDR3 totals 14 residues. Germline CDR1 LGHDT, CDR2 YNNKEL (reference sequence). The V and J ends lost 5 bases and 9 bases respectively, with 14 bases between them. The CDR3 bases are TGTGCCAGCAGCATTAAGGTCAGGGTTTCACCCCTCCACTTT. Translating gives CASSIKVRVSPLHF. Full variable domain (outside the CDR3, taken from reference TRBV3-1 and TRBJ1-6): DTAVSQTPKYLVTQMGNDKSIKCEQNLGHDTMYWYKQDSKKFLKIMFSYNNKELIINETVPNRFSPKSPDKAHLNLHINSLELGDSAVYFCASSIKVRVSPLHFGNGTRLTVT.

The chain couples TRBV15 to TRBJ1-1; D is unresolved. The ends were cut back, 8 bases at V and 6 bases at J, with 16 bases in the middle. The CDR3 spans 13 residues. Germline V CDR1 and CDR2: LNHNV, YYDKDF (reference sequence). The DNA for the CDR3 is TGTGCCACCCGCTACGGATCGGGTGCTGAAGCTTTCTTT. Residues: CATRYGSGAEAFF. The whole variable domain, filled in from reference TRBV15 and TRBJ1-1, reads DAMVIQNPRYQVTQFGKPVTLSCSQTLNHNVMYWYQQKSSQAPKLLFHYYDKDFNNEADTPDNFQSRRPNTSFCFLDIRSPGLGDTAMYLCATRYGSGAEAFFGQGTRLTVV.

The V gene is TRBV11-2, the J gene TRBJ2-3; TRBD2 aligns across 7 bases. CDR1 and CDR2 (germline): SGHAT, FQNNGV. The CDR3 is made up of 16 amino acids. Trimming at V came to 2 bases and at J to 2 bases, leaving 7 bases not matched to a gene. The CDR3 sequence: CASSLSPGLPTDTQYF. The CDR3 DNA reads TGTGCCAGCAGCTTATCTCCGGGACTACCCACAGATACGCAGTATTTT.

The rearrangement joins TRBV3-1 to TRBJ2-1; TRBD2 agrees at 7 bases. The ends lost 1 base at V and 8 bases at J; junction bases unmatched: 8. This CDR3 comprises 15 residues. CDR1 is LGHDT and CDR2 is YNNKEL in the germline V gene (reference sequence). The DNA of the CDR3 is TGTGCCAGCAGCCAAGTTCTAACGGGAGGCCATGAGCAGTTCTTC. Protein: CASSQVLTGGHEQFF.

This clonotype was recorded a few times. This rearrangement joins TRBV7-2 to TRBJ2-4, with D perhaps matching TRBD2 (6 bases). The J call may be in error: the DNA end matches TRBJ2-7 better. This CDR3 is 13 amino acids long. In germline, CDR1 is SGHTA, CDR2 FQGNSA. Written as DNA, the CDR3 is TGTGCCAGCAGCTCCGGACTAACACCCGAGCAGTACTTC. Protein product: CASSSGLTPEQYF.

The chain joins TRBV30 to TRBJ2-7, with a possible D match to TRBD1 (5 bases). V lost 5 bases, J lost 0 bases, and 11 bases lay in between. The CDR3 runs 13 residues. The V gene's germline CDR1 is GTSNPN and CDR2 SVGIG (reference sequence). The CDR3 nucleotides are TGTGCCTGGGAGACAGAAAGCTCCTACGAGCAGTACTTC. It is translated as CAWETESSYEQYF.

The chain uses TRBV6-5 and TRBJ2-4; TRBD1 or TRBD2 may be the D gene (5 bases each). The DNA matches TRBJ2-5 better at its end, which makes the J call doubtful. Germline loops: CDR1 MNHEY, CDR2 SVGAGI. CDR3 length: 14 amino acids. CDR3 residues: CASSYDQWGETQYF. CDR3 bases: TGTGCCAGCAGTTATGACCAGTGGGGGGAGACCCAGTACTTC.

Only a few counts were recorded for this clonotype. The chain employs TRBV29-1 and TRBJ2-3; TRBD2 matches 12 bases. Germline values: CDR1 SQVTM, CDR2 ANQGSEA. There are 15 residues in the CDR3. V lost 2 bases and J lost 3; bases outside the gene matches: 3. The CDR3 DNA follows: TGCAGCGTTGAAAGACTAGCGGGAGAGACAGATACGCAGTATTTT. Translation gives CSVERLAGETDTQYF.